A single T cell receptor beta chain is shown here with its context. This entry comes from a study of shared clonotypes between healthy human individuals. Profiling relied on immunoSEQ multiplex PCR, and the TCRdb table lists in-frame clones only, not all of them. The repertoire holds 1.5 million to 2.5 million clones, with approximately 94% as singletons. Looked up from germline, CDR1 is SNHLY and CDR2 is FYNNEI. Germline trimming cut 0 bases from V and 3 bases from J; bases unmatched to any gene: 2. This CDR3 comprises 16 residues. CD45RO negativity and positive selection for CCR7 defined naive CD8 cells, a population that excluded terminally differentiated effector memory CD45RA+ cells.

This rearrangement joins TRBV2 to TRBJ1-4; 9 nucleotides align to TRBD1. This clonotype originated in a man in his late teens or twenties in good health. Sample: naive CD8+ T cells sorted from blood. In DNA form, the CDR3 reads TGTGCCAGCAGTGAAGCTGACAGGGGGGCTAATGAAAAACTGTTTTTT. It yields the protein CASSEADRGANEKLFF.